This TCR beta chain was captured in a study of CD8+ T cells in alopecia areata. About the research overall: The drug, oral tofacitinib, was given to treated patients at 5 to 10 mg twice daily.

V lost 7 bases and J 7 bases, leaving 14 bases between the germline ends. The CDR3 extends over 12 amino acids. Germline V lookup: CDR1 SNHLY, CDR2 FYNNEI. The authors extracted RNA and reverse transcribed it into cDNA as the sequencing template. Data came from immunoSEQ multiplex PCR; TCRdb stores just in-frame clones and leaves some out. The table has more than 200,000 clones, roughly 40% seen once. Treatment given: oral pan-JAK inhibitor, 5-10 mg twice daily. Sequenced material: CD4+ T cells sorted from blood, taken between weeks 36 and 40, from a patient treated with tofacitinib. This receptor was identified in a human donor with alopecia areata. V gene TRBV2 combines with J gene TRBJ2-7; D is unresolved. CDR3: CASTATFKEQYF. CDR3 bases: TGTGCCAGCACAGCGACATTCAAGGAGCAGTACTTC.